One TCR beta chain is described in this entry. What it recognizes is unknown. Profiled with immunoSEQ multiplex PCR; TCRdb holds only in-frame clones, not every one. The sample gives some 97,000 clones, about 90% of which show up once; 1.5% to 2% is in the top ten. CDR1 is MNHEY and CDR2 is SMNVEV in the germline V gene (reference sequence). The V gene end was trimmed by 6 bases and the J gene end by 5 bases; junction bases not matched to a gene: 23. The CDR3 sequence is 19 residues long. This entry comes from a study of T cell responses to AZD1222 COVID-19 vaccine. Whole-study findings and limits: Donors were chiefly white British, with a greater number of females, and clonal diversity was perhaps underestimated. Spike-wide vaccine-associated CD4 TCRs dominated at 160-218 and 743-854.

This receptor was obtained from an adult in good health. The source material was peripheral blood, sampled on day 0 of AZD1222 vaccination. The chain employs TRBV27 and TRBJ1-2, with TRBD1 identical over 8 bases. The CDR3 DNA reads TGTGCCAGCAGACCTGCTCCCAGGGGGCGAAGCGGCGTTTTGTATGGCTACACCTTC. It translates to CASRPAPRGRSGVLYGYTF.